This TCR beta chain appears in the sequencing data of a study of CD8+CD57+ T cells in acquired aplastic anemia (dated by TCRdb to 2016 to 2019). The study in broad terms: A mean of about 3 ug of DNA, ranging from 0.2 to 27.4 ug, was extracted from sorted CD4+ and CD8+ cells. A CD8+CD57+ expansion meant a frequency higher than the mean frequency seen in healthy subjects. Findings and caveats that apply to the study as a whole: Between patients and healthy controls, no significant difference in CD8+ Simpson's diversity was found (P=0.060). Some 30 CD8+ CDR3 sequences were shared between patients and controls but appeared highly expressed in patients and within their immunodominant clones.

Reading the germline V gene gives CDR1 MNHNS and CDR2 SASEGT. Relative to germline, V is missing 6 bases and J is missing 4 bases, with 11 bases of the junction outside any gene match. The CDR3 contains 15 residues, cysteine and phenylalanine counted. The CDR3 DNA has 45 bases and is translated from base 1. Genomic DNA served as template for TCR beta VDJ combination and CDR3 sequence profiling. An Illumina HiSeq 2000 was the platform used for TCR repertoire sequencing. The source study handled its data this way. TRBV/TRBJ rearrangement plots, CDR3 size and DJ length profiles, and Simpson's diversity index were used to evaluate the repertoires. The most abundant DNA sequence in the deep sequencing data was taken as the immunodominant clone. CDR3 amino acid sequences were screened for sharing across subjects and were compared with published repertoires and the VDJdb database. Through fastp at Q25 and MiXCR, TCRdb rebuilt clones from the public reads, retaining in-frame beta chains. One record per CDR3 amino acid sequence lists the most common genes and DNA. The V and J calls and clone size come from TCRdb's table, not from the authors' own analysis. For this sample there are approximately 150,000 distinct CDR3 sequences; 65% to 75% appear just once. Under 60% of the sample is taken by the ten largest.

Only a few counts were recorded for this clonotype. The target of this receptor is not known. No base quality values were provided; no much bigger clone lies one nucleotide off. Patients chosen for sequencing had shown expansion of CD8+CD57+ cells by flow cytometry. All patients had severe acquired aplastic anemia diagnosed by International Study of Aplastic Anemia and Agranulocytosis and Camitta criteria. Patients had received no therapy at the time of blood sampling. In this study, sorted CD4+ and CD8+ T cells from the blood of healthy subjects and of severe aplastic anemia patients had their TCR repertoires deep-sequenced. In the USA, patient enrollment took place under clinicaltrials.gov protocols 00001620, 01623167, 00001397, 00071045, 00081523 and 00961064. Ficoll-Paque density gradient centrifugation was used to isolate peripheral blood mononuclear cells. Before DNA was extracted, CD4+ and CD8+ T cells were sorted using either FACS or magnetic beads.

The specimen sequenced was sorted CD4+, CD8+, or CD8+CD57+ T cells (not recorded which) from PBMCs. This TCR was sampled from a human donor with aplastic anemia. The chain uses TRBV6-1 and TRBJ2-7; TRBD2 agrees with 8 junctional bases. The CDR3 is CASSPAPGGSYEQYF. The bases read TGTGCCAGCAGCCCCGCGCCGGGGGGGTCGTACGAGCAGTACTTC.